The 20 T cell receptor beta chains below come from one sample, sequenced in a study of CD8+CD57+ T cells in acquired aplastic anemia. CD8+CD57+ cell expansion, shown by flow cytometry, had occurred in the patients selected for sequencing. For CDR3 and TCR beta VDJ profiling, genomic DNA was the template used. TCRdb ran MiXCR on the reads and lists one entry per CDR3 protein. Of 200,000 to 250,000 distinct CDR3 sequences detected, roughly 60% appear once; the ten largest clones hold roughly 53%. Input material: sorted CD4+, CD8+, or CD8+CD57+ T cells (not recorded which) from PBMCs. The origin of the receptors is a human donor with aplastic anemia.

The J gene is TRBJ2-1, the V gene TRBV9, with D maybe TRBD2 (6 bases). Trimming left V 0 bases short and J 6 bases short, with 16 bases between. CDR3 length: 16 amino acids. CDR1 SGDLS and CDR2 YYNGEE come from the germline V gene. CDR3 loop: CASSVGLAEGGNEQFF. Here the CDR3 DNA reads TGTGCCAGCAGCGTAGGCTTAGCGGAGGGTGGCAATGAGCAGTTCTTC.

The CDR3 region has the DNA TGTGCCACACAAGACGGGACTAGCAGCAATGAGCAGTTCTTC. The encoded protein is CATQDGTSSNEQFF. This rearrangement joins TRBV7-9 to TRBJ2-1; 9 bases match TRBD2. The germline gives CDR1 SEHNR, CDR2 FQNEAQ (reference sequence). After removal of 10 bases from V and 6 bases from J, the junction contained 10 bases not matched to a gene. CDR3 length equals 14 residues.

The chain employs TRBV29-1 and TRBJ2-1, with D possibly being TRBD2 (6 bases). Germline V gene data show CDR1 as SQVTM and CDR2 as ANQGSEA. V was trimmed by 1 base and J by 0 bases, leaving 10 bases between them. The CDR3 is 15 residues long. In nucleotides, the CDR3 is TGCAGCGTTGAAGGAACTAGCCTCTCCTACAATGAGCAGTTCTTC. Its translation: CSVEGTSLSYNEQFF.

The V gene is TRBV10-3, the J gene TRBJ2-1, with TRBD2 matching over 8 bases. The V gene's germline CDR1 is ENHRY and CDR2 SYGVKD. The trim removed 3 bases at V and 5 bases at J, leaving 12 bases unmatched. The CDR3 has 17 residues. CDR3: CAISDPTGGGWNNEQFF. CDR3 bases: TGTGCCATCAGTGACCCAACGGGCGGGGGGTGGAACAATGAGCAGTTCTTC.

J is TRBJ1-6 and V is TRBV7-2, with D uncertain. Trimming left V 5 bases short and J 9 bases short, with 11 bases between. The CDR3 is 13 residues long. From germline, CDR1 is SGHTA and CDR2 FQGNSA. Here the CDR3 reads CASSPNKSSPLHF. In nucleotides, the CDR3 is TGTGCCAGCAGCCCCAATAAGAGTTCACCCCTCCACTTT.

This chain joins TRBV11-1 and TRBJ2-5; 9 positions match TRBD1. The CDR3 runs to 14 residues. Germline lookup yields CDR1 SGHAT and CDR2 FQDESV (reference sequence). Trimming took 4 bases from V and 4 from J; bases not matched to a gene: 4. The CDR3 here is CASSYRQGGETQYF. CDR3 nucleotides: TGTGCCAGCAGCTACCGACAGGGGGGAGAGACCCAGTACTTC.

This clonotype was observed many times. The J gene is TRBJ2-7, the V gene TRBV11-3, with D possibly TRBD2 on 7 matching bases. Per the germline V gene, CDR1 is SGHNT and CDR2 is YENEEA. CDR3 length equals 15 residues. Trimming took 5 bases from V and 1 from J, leaving 15 bases between them. DNA for the CDR3: TGTGCCAGCAGCCCTGGGGGGGGGCCGTCCTACGAGCAGTACTTC. It encodes CASSPGGGPSYEQYF.

This clonotype has a count of ten or more. The rearrangement joins TRBV6-2 or TRBV6-3 to TRBJ2-1, with unresolved D. The germline gives CDR1 MNHEY, CDR2 SVGEGT. This CDR3 is 12 amino acids long. V lost 2 bases and J lost 9, with 8 bases in between. This CDR3 is CASSYAAGEQFF. In nucleotides, the CDR3 is TGTGCCAGCAGTTACGCCGCAGGTGAGCAGTTCTTC.

The gene calls are TRBV2 and TRBJ1-2; D unresolved. The CDR3 loop spans 13 amino acids. V lost 5 bases and J 3 bases, leaving 10 bases between the germline ends. Germline lookup yields CDR1 SNHLY and CDR2 FYNNEI. CDR3 sequence reads: CASSYGSHYGYTF. DNA for the CDR3: TGTGCCAGCAGTTACGGGTCGCACTATGGCTACACCTTC.

This clonotype was recorded once. The chain joins TRBV7-9 to TRBJ2-3; 8 bases fit TRBD1. The ends lost 3 bases at V and 5 bases at J; junction bases unmatched: 7. The CDR3 has 15 residues. Germline CDR1 and CDR2: SEHNR and FQNEAQ (reference sequence). The CDR3 DNA reads TGTGCCAGCAGCTTCGGACAGGGAGTGGGAGATACGCAGTATTTT. Translating it yields CASSFGQGVGDTQYF.

The J gene is TRBJ2-5, the V gene TRBV9; D ambiguous. Trimming took 3 bases from V and 5 from J, leaving 11 bases between them. The CDR3 spans 13 residues. The V gene's germline CDR1 is SGDLS and CDR2 YYNGEE. The CDR3 DNA reads as TGTGCCAGCAGCGAACCCAGTTCGGAGACCCAGTACTTC. Its translation is CASSEPSSETQYF.

This sequence joins TRBV20-1 and TRBJ2-5; D call uncertain. The V end was cut by 4 bases, the J end by 1 base, with 13 bases between. Per germline, CDR1 DFQATT and CDR2 SNEGSKA (reference sequence). The CDR3 has 14 amino acids. The CDR3 is CSAKDESAQETQYF. The CDR3 DNA sequence: TGCAGTGCTAAAGATGAGAGCGCCCAAGAGACCCAGTACTTC.

The chain joins TRBV7-9 to TRBJ2-7; 8 bases map to TRBD1. This CDR3 is 16 amino acids long. The V gene's germline CDR1 is SEHNR and CDR2 FQNEAQ (reference sequence). V lost 5 bases to trimming and J lost 3 bases; unmatched junction nucleotides: 12. The CDR3 spells CASSLAGQGEDYEQYF. The CDR3, as DNA: TGTGCCAGCAGCCTTGCCGGACAGGGAGAAGACTACGAGCAGTACTTC.

The chain couples TRBV7-2 to TRBJ2-3; 7 nucleotides match TRBD1. CDR1 is SGHTA, CDR2 FQGNSA, per germline. This CDR3 has 13 residues. V was pared by 5 bases and J by 4 bases, with 3 bases of the junction left unmatched. CDR3 protein: CASSPQGADTQYF. CDR3 DNA sequence: TGTGCCAGCAGCCCCCAGGGGGCAGATACGCAGTATTTT.

The V and J genes are TRBV2 and TRBJ1-6; no clear D. V lost 8 bases, J lost 8 bases, and 13 bases lay in between. The length of the CDR3 is 13 residues. In germline, CDR1 is SNHLY, CDR2 FYNNEI. The CDR3 DNA reads TGTGCCAGCTACCGAGGTGGGGATTCACCCCTCCACTTT. It translates to CASYRGGDSPLHF.

The sample holds a few counts of this clonotype. The chain joins TRBV20-1 to TRBJ2-7, with 8 nucleotides matching TRBD1. In germline, CDR1 is DFQATT, CDR2 SNEGSKA (reference sequence). The CDR3 is 15 amino acids. With V trimmed by 1 base and J by 4 bases, 9 bases remained unmatched. The CDR3 sequence is CSARGRTGFSYEQYF. CDR3 DNA: TGCAGTGCTAGAGGGAGGACAGGGTTTTCGTACGAGCAGTACTTC.

The chain carries TRBV7-2 and TRBJ2-7; perhaps D is TRBD1 or TRBD2 (6 bases each). This CDR3 is built from 14 residues. The germline V and J ends were trimmed by 1 base and 7 bases, with 14 bases remaining between them. Germline CDR1 reads SGHTA; CDR2 reads FQGNSA. In DNA, the CDR3 is TGTGCCAGCAGCTTAGGACGGGGGCTTAGGGAGCAGTACTTC. It specifies CASSLGRGLREQYF.

The chain links TRBV2 to TRBJ2-7; no reliable D call. CDR1 is SNHLY and CDR2 is FYNNEI in the germline V gene. Trimming took 0 bases from V and 2 from J, leaving 2 bases between them. The CDR3 runs to 12 residues. CDR3 in amino acids: CASSEAAYEQYF. The CDR3 nucleotides are TGTGCCAGCAGTGAAGCAGCCTACGAGCAGTACTTC.

V usage is TRBV25-1 and J usage is TRBJ2-7, with D perhaps given as TRBD1 or TRBD2 (5 bases each). V dropped 6 bases and J dropped 7 bases, with 22 bases sitting between them. Per germline, CDR1 MGHDK and CDR2 SYGVNS. The length of the CDR3 is 15 residues. The CDR3 coding sequence is TGTGCCAGCAGCCAAGTAGGGACGAGCTTTAGTGAGCAGTACTTC. It translates to CASSQVGTSFSEQYF.

This chain links TRBV24-1 with TRBJ2-7; D gene ambiguous. Deletions cut 7 bases from V and 3 bases from J, with 18 bases between. This CDR3 comprises 15 residues. CDR1 and CDR2 (germline): KGHDR, SFDVKD. CDR3 region: CATSEAPPTFYEQYF. The CDR3 DNA follows: TGTGCCACCAGCGAGGCACCACCCACCTTCTACGAGCAGTACTTC.